Below are 24 T cell receptor beta chains sequenced from a single sample in a study of cytomegalovirus exposure and HLA in healthy donors. This PCR relied on a set of 60 Vbeta primers and 13 Jbeta primers. Repertoires were generated with immunoSEQ multiplex PCR, while TCRdb's copy carries only in-frame clones and drops some. The data hold around 90,000 clones, with 55% to 70% observed a single time. The sample consisted of PBMCs. The receptor set was obtained from a boy aged 10-17 years in good health and CMV-seropositive.

This sequence joins TRBV6-5 and TRBJ2-1; TRBD2 matches at 12 bases. The germline V gene has CDR1 MNHEY and CDR2 SVGAGI. V shed 6 bases, J shed 8 bases, and the junction held 8 bases outside the gene matches. CDR3 size: 15 residues. CDR3 DNA sequence: TGTGCCAGCAGCAGACTAGCGGGAGAGGACGATGAGCAGTTCTTC. This translates into CASSRLAGEDDEQFF.

The chain carries TRBV10-1 and TRBJ2-3, with D maybe TRBD1 (6 bases). V lost 8 bases, J lost 1 base, and 19 bases lay in between. The germline V gene encodes CDR1 WNHNN and CDR2 SYGVQD (reference sequence). The CDR3 covers 16 residues. For the CDR3, the DNA is TGCGCCAGCGGGAGTCTTAGGGGGTTAGGCACAGATACGCAGTATTTT. Translation: CASGSLRGLGTDTQYF.

The rearrangement joins TRBV5-1 to TRBJ1-3; 9 nucleotides align to TRBD1. The CDR3 runs to 16 residues. Germline V gene lookup returns CDR1 SGHRS and CDR2 YFSETQ. Trimming cost V 3 bases and J 0 bases; bases outside gene matches: 4. CDR3: CASSSGTGLSGNTIYF. In nucleotides, the CDR3 is TGCGCCAGCAGCTCAGGGACAGGGCTCTCTGGAAACACCATATATTTT.

The gene calls are TRBV18 and TRBJ1-6; D is perhaps TRBD1 (6 bases). This CDR3 region has 15 residues. V dropped 4 bases and J dropped 10 bases, with 17 bases sitting between them. From germline, CDR1 is KGHSH and CDR2 LQKENI. The CDR3, as DNA: TGTGCCAGCTCACAACAGGGCTATACAGGGTCACCCCTCCACTTT. Its protein is CASSQQGYTGSPLHF.

This CDR3 is CASSPGGDGAQYF. Here the CDR3 DNA reads TGTGCCAGCAGCCCCGGCGGGGATGGTGCGCAGTATTTT. This chain joins TRBV7-8 and TRBJ2-3; possible D gene TRBD2, 6 bases. Germline V lookup: CDR1 SGHVS, CDR2 FQNEAQ. The V gene lost 5 bases and the J gene lost 10 bases, with 16 bases spanning the gap. The CDR3 contains 13 residues.

The J gene is TRBJ2-1, the V gene TRBV7-6; 7 nucleotides agree with TRBD1. CDR3 length equals 13 residues. J gave up 4 bases and V 4 bases, and 1 base lay outside the gene matches. The germline CDR1 and CDR2 sequences are SGHVS and FNYEAQ. Here the CDR3 reads CASSWGQYNEQFF. CDR3 nucleotide sequence: TGTGCCAGCAGCTGGGGACAGTACAATGAGCAGTTCTTC.

The rearrangement joins TRBV7-9 to TRBJ2-3; D possibly corresponds to TRBD2 (5 bases). From germline, CDR1 is SEHNR and CDR2 FQNEAQ (reference sequence). CDR3 size: 15 residues. V gave up 2 bases and J gave up 1 base, with 10 bases separating them. The chain's CDR3 is CASSLKVEGTDTQYF. The CDR3 coding sequence is TGTGCCAGCAGCTTAAAGGTGGAGGGCACAGATACGCAGTATTTT.

This clone was counted a single time. The gene calls are TRBV4-3 and TRBJ2-7; D is ambiguous. Trimming pared 3 bases from V and 1 base from J, leaving 13 bases between. CDR1 is LGHNA and CDR2 is YSLEER in the germline V gene. The CDR3 runs to 15 residues. CDR3 loop: CASSQSRVSSYEQYF. The CDR3 DNA reads TGCGCCAGCAGCCAGTCCCGAGTGTCGTCCTACGAGCAGTACTTC.

The genes are TRBV15 and TRBJ1-4, with 10 bases identical to TRBD1. Germline-derived CDR1 and CDR2 are LNHNV and YYDKDF (reference sequence). After removal of 1 base from V and 6 bases from J, the junction contained 2 bases not matched to a gene. This CDR3 spans 15 amino acids. CDR3 in DNA: TGTGCCACCAGCAGAGCCGGGACAGGGGATGAAAAACTGTTTTTT. Its protein is CATSRAGTGDEKLFF.

This chain uses TRBV11-2 with TRBJ1-4; weak D call: TRBD1 (6 bases). This CDR3 is 14 amino acids long. The V gene's germline CDR1 is SGHAT and CDR2 FQNNGV. V was clipped by 5 bases and J by 8 bases, with 15 bases between them. The CDR3 DNA follows: TGTGCCAGCAGCCATACAGGGTTAGGGGAAAAACTGTTTTTT. It is translated as CASSHTGLGEKLFF.

V usage is TRBV19 and J usage is TRBJ1-1; TRBD1 aligns across 9 bases. J was trimmed by 5 bases and V by 7 bases; bases with no gene match: 11. Germline loops: CDR1 LNHDA, CDR2 SQIVND (reference sequence). The length of the CDR3 is 15 residues. The CDR3 region has the DNA TGTGCCAGTATTGCCCGGACAGGGGTTTATACTGAAGCTTTCTTT. Amino acid sequence: CASIARTGVYTEAFF.

The V gene is TRBV19, the J gene TRBJ2-1; 7 positions agree with TRBD2. The germline V gene encodes CDR1 LNHDA and CDR2 SQIVND (reference sequence). This CDR3 spans 15 amino acids. Trimming at V came to 7 bases and at J to 8 bases, leaving 14 bases not matched to a gene. CDR3 region: CASKGRLGGIDEQFF. In nucleotides, the CDR3 is TGTGCCAGTAAAGGAAGGCTGGGAGGGATCGATGAGCAGTTCTTC.

The J gene is TRBJ1-3, the V gene TRBV6-5; possibly TRBD1 for D (5 bases). The ends were cut back, 6 bases at V and 4 bases at J, with 16 bases in the middle. Germline lookup yields CDR1 MNHEY and CDR2 SVGAGI. This CDR3 is built from 15 residues. The DNA of the CDR3 is TGTGCCAGCAGCCCCCCCCCAGGGTACGGAAACACCATATATTTT. Its translation: CASSPPPGYGNTIYF.

CDR3 sequence reads: CASSSGLGTFVEQYF. In nucleotides, the CDR3 is TGTGCCAGCAGCTCGGGGCTTGGGACTTTTGTCGAGCAGTACTTC. This chain links TRBV11-3 with TRBJ2-7, with a possible D match to TRBD2 (6 bases). This CDR3 region has 15 residues. Germline-derived CDR1 and CDR2 are SGHNT and YENEEA. Trimming cost V 4 bases and J 6 bases, with 19 bases left between them.

This rearrangement joins TRBV5-5 to TRBJ1-5, with 7 positions matching TRBD1. This CDR3 is built from 15 residues. From germline, CDR1 is SGHKS and CDR2 YYEKEE (reference sequence). V trimming: 4 bases; J trimming: 5 bases; junction bases outside the gene matches: 9. The CDR3 loop is CASSPGRDRDQPQHF. The CDR3 region has the DNA TGTGCCAGCAGCCCGGGGAGAGACAGGGATCAGCCCCAGCATTTT.

The rearrangement joins TRBV19 to TRBJ2-2; no clear D. The CDR3 has 13 amino acids. Looked up from germline, CDR1 is LNHDA and CDR2 is SQIVND (reference sequence). The V end was cut by 10 bases, the J end by 2 bases, with 11 bases between. In DNA form, the CDR3 reads TGTGCCACTGCTAGAACTAACACCGGGGAGCTGTTTTTT. Its protein product is CATARTNTGELFF.

The rearrangement joins TRBV4-1 to TRBJ2-7, with TRBD1 matching over 8 bases. CDR3 length: 17 amino acids. The V and J ends lost 3 bases and 1 base, in that order; junction bases with no gene match: 11. Germline-derived CDR1 and CDR2 are MGHRA and YSYEKL. The CDR3 sequence: CASSQFLRQGTSYEQYF. CDR3 DNA: TGCGCCAGCAGCCAGTTCCTTCGACAGGGGACTTCCTACGAGCAGTACTTC.

The chain employs TRBV6-5 and TRBJ2-7; 9 bases fit TRBD2. Germline trimming cut 2 bases from V and 3 bases from J; bases unmatched to any gene: 5. The CDR3 has 15 amino acids. Germline values: CDR1 MNHEY, CDR2 SVGAGI. The CDR3 here is CASSYVAGDGYEQYF. CDR3 coding DNA: TGTGCCAGCAGTTACGTAGCGGGAGACGGCTACGAGCAGTACTTC.

This clone was picked up a small number of times. The chain links TRBV5-1 to TRBJ1-5, with TRBD1 matching 10 bases. The CDR3 sequence is 16 residues long. Germline V gene sequence: CDR1 SGHRS, CDR2 YFSETQ. V shed 4 bases and J 3 bases; nucleotides not matched to a gene: 7. The CDR3 region has the DNA TGCGCCAGCAGCCCCGGGACAGGGGTTAACAATCAGCCCCAGCATTTT. Amino acid sequence: CASSPGTGVNNQPQHF.

The CDR3 region is CASSARLAGLGNEQFF. CDR3 DNA sequence: TGTGCCAGCAGCGCGAGACTAGCGGGGTTAGGGAATGAGCAGTTCTTC. The gene calls are TRBV11-2 and TRBJ2-1; 11 nucleotides align to TRBD2. Trimming cost V 5 bases and J 7 bases; bases outside gene matches: 10. This CDR3 contains 16 residues. Germline loops: CDR1 SGHAT, CDR2 FQNNGV.

This clone was seen a few times. The chain joins TRBV5-1 to TRBJ2-6; 7 positions match TRBD1. Germline V gene lookup returns CDR1 SGHRS and CDR2 YFSETQ. The CDR3 sequence is 19 residues long. The V and J ends lost 1 base and 0 bases, in that order; junction bases with no gene match: 10. CDR3 region: CASSLSYGTVSSGANVLTF. Written as DNA, the CDR3 is TGCGCCAGCAGCTTGTCTTATGGGACAGTCAGCTCTGGGGCCAACGTCCTGACTTTC.

The V gene is TRBV30, the J gene TRBJ1-1; D is undetermined. The germline V gene encodes CDR1 GTSNPN and CDR2 SVGIG (reference sequence). The CDR3 loop spans 15 amino acids. V was trimmed by 4 bases and J by 0 bases, leaving 15 bases between them. The CDR3 coding sequence is TGTGCCTGGAACGGGGAAGAGGGCCTGAACACTGAAGCTTTCTTT. Its protein is CAWNGEEGLNTEAFF.

The V gene is TRBV4-3, the J gene TRBJ1-1, with unresolved D. V was shortened by 4 bases and J by 3 bases, with 9 bases between the two germline ends. The CDR3 length is 13 residues. CDR1 LGHNA and CDR2 YSLEER come from the germline V gene. As DNA, the CDR3 is TGCGCCAGCAGCCGCCGGAGGGACACTGAAGCTTTCTTT. Its translation: CASSRRRDTEAFF.

This chain links TRBV2 with TRBJ2-7; TRBD1 is a possible D gene (6 bases). Trimming removed 3 bases at V and 0 bases at J, with 15 bases between. The CDR3 sequence is 16 residues long. Germline loops: CDR1 SNHLY, CDR2 FYNNEI. CDR3 DNA sequence: TGTGCCAGCAGTGATATCGGGGACACGAGCTCCTACGAGCAGTACTTC. It is translated as CASSDIGDTSSYEQYF.